The entry that follows covers one T cell receptor (beta chain) sequence. Its cognate antigen is unknown. TCRdb redid the calling of the RT-PCR reads with MiXCR, one entry per CDR3 protein. The data show roughly 630,000 distinct CDR3 sequences, about 15% seen once. V lost 6 bases and J lost 8, with 16 bases in between. Per germline, CDR1 DFQATT and CDR2 SNEGSKA (reference sequence). The CDR3 totals 12 residues. This sample was included in a study of response to subunit inactivated influenza vaccine. The study's findings and limits: The authors suggested that few new T cells are recruited per seasonal influenza vaccination.

V usage is TRBV20-1 and J usage is TRBJ1-2; D call uncertain. This clonotype originated in a man aged 50 or older who received an inactivated influenza vaccine. The specimen was PBMCs from blood, collected around 14 days before vaccination. The CDR3 DNA is TGCAGTGCGACCGGTGAAAGGTACGGCTACACCTTC. Protein product: CSATGERYGYTF.